This T cell receptor (beta chain) was identified in a study of cytomegalovirus exposure and HLA in healthy donors. General study points: Certain sequence variants were highly shared and formed a cluster, and this cluster was likely a sequencing artifact. No immune exposure information besides CMV serostatus was available.

Turning to this clone: The target antigen is unknown.

The CDR3 totals 13 residues. The V gene's germline CDR1 is SQVTM and CDR2 ANQGSEA. The ends lost 2 bases at V and 3 bases at J; junction bases unmatched: 4. The PCR employed 60 Vbeta primers together with 13 Jbeta primers. Clones were read by immunoSEQ multiplex PCR, and TCRdb kept only the in-frame ones, dropping some. The profile shows some 150,000 clones, 80% to 90% of them singletons. The sample comprised PBMCs. The chain recombines TRBV29-1 with TRBJ2-7, with TRBD1 matching 7 bases. The TCR comes from a woman younger than 35 in good health and CMV-seronegative. As DNA, the CDR3 is TGCAGCGTTGAAAGACAGGGTGGCTACGAGCAGTACTTC. The encoded protein is CSVERQGGYEQYF.